This T cell receptor (beta chain) was recorded in a study of blood T cell repertoires in COVID-19. Study in general: Both acute and convalescent COVID-19 samples were obtained from the United States, Italy and Spain.

Per the study methods: Amplification of reference gene primers provided the estimated nucleated cell counts. Repertoires were generated with immunoSEQ multiplex PCR, while TCRdb's copy carries only in-frame clones and drops some. The DNA gave D and trimming, while V, J and clone size come from that table. Of some 49,000 clones in the sample, around 86% were seen once. Followed over time, Seattle patients had been enrolled while infection was active. The V gene lost 8 bases and the J gene lost 9 bases, with 17 bases spanning the gap. The CDR3 extends over 13 amino acids. Germline values: CDR1 SNHLY, CDR2 FYNNEI.

The chain uses TRBV2 and TRBJ1-5; D gene unclear. The sequence was collected from a woman aged 80 or older with COVID-19, enrolled during active disease. The source material was peripheral blood. The DNA of the CDR3 is TGTGCCAGCGGCTACAGCCAGTTATGGCCCCAGCATTTT. Its protein product is CASGYSQLWPQHF.